The clone carrying this TCR beta chain was seen just once. Its antigen is unidentified. The source of the sample is a study of cytomegalovirus exposure and HLA in healthy donors. Study-wide results and caveats: Several top significant clusters appeared, in a later analysis, to be linked to common viral pathogens. A later analysis linked a missense DCLRE1C variant to TCR beta V- and J-gene trimming.

The PCR contained 60 Vbeta and 13 Jbeta primers. Profiling relied on immunoSEQ multiplex PCR, and the TCRdb table lists in-frame clones only, not all of them. The sample lists about 130,000 clones, around 82% occurring once. CDR3 length equals 12 residues. CDR1 and CDR2 (germline): MNHEY, SVGAGI. V lost 5 bases to trimming and J lost 6 bases, with 10 bases between them. Source material: PBMCs. The V gene is TRBV6-5, the J gene TRBJ1-1; D remains unclear. The source of this sequence is a man aged 45 to 65 in good health and CMV-seronegative. The CDR3 is CASSGSGPEAFF. The CDR3 DNA sequence: TGTGCCAGCAGTGGTAGTGGGCCTGAAGCTTTCTTT.